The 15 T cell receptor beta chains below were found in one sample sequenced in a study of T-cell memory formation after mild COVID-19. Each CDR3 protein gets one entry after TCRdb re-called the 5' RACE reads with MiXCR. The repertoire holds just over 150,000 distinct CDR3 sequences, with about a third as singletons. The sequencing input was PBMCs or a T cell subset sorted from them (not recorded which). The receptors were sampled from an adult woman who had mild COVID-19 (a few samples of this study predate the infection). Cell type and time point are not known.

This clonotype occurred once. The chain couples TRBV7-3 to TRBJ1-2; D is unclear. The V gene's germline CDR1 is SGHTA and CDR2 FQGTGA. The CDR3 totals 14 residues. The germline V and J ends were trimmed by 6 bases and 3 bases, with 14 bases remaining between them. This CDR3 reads CASSPSGSDYGYTF. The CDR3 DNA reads TGTGCCAGCAGTCCGTCCGGGTCGGACTATGGCTACACCTTC.

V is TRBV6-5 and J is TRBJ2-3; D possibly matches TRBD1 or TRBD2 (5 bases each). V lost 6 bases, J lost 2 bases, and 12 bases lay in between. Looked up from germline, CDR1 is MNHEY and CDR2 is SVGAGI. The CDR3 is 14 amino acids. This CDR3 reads CASSIGTNTDTQYF. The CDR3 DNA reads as TGTGCCAGCAGCATCGGGACCAACACAGATACGCAGTATTTT.

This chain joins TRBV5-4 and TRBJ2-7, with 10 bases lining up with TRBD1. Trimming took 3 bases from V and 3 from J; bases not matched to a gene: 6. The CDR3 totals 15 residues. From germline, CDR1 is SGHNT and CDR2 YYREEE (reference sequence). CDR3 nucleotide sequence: TGTGCCAGCAGCTCGATGACAGGGGGCTTCTACGAGCAGTACTTC. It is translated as CASSSMTGGFYEQYF.

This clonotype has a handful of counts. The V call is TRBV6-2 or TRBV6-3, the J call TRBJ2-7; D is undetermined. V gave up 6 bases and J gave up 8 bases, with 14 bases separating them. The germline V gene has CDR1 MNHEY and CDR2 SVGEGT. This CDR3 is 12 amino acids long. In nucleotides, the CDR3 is TGTGCCAGCAGGGATACGGGCGCCCAGCAGTACTTC. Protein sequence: CASRDTGAQQYF.

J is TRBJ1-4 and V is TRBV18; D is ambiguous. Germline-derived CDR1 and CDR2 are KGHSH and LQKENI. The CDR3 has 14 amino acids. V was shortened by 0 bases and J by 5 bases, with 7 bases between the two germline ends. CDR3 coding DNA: TGTGCCAGCTCACCACCGGCGGGGAATGAAAAACTGTTTTTT. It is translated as CASSPPAGNEKLFF.

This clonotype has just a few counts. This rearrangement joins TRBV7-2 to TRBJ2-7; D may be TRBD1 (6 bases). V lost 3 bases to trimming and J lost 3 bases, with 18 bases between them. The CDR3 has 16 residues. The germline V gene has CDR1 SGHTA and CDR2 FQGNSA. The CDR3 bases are TGTGCCAGCAGCTTTACAGGGAATGTTGGCCTCTACGAGCAGTACTTC. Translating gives CASSFTGNVGLYEQYF.

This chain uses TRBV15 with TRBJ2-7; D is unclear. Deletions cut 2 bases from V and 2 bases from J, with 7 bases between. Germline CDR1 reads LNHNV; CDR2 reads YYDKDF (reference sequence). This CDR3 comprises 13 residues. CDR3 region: CATSRQSTYEQYF. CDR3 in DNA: TGTGCCACCAGCAGACAGAGTACCTACGAGCAGTACTTC.

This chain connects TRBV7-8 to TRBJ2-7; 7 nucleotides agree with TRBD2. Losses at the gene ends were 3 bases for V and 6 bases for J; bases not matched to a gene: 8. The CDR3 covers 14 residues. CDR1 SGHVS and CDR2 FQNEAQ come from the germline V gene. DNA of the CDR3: TGTGCCAGCAGCTTGGGAGGGAGGGACCCCGAGCAGTACTTC. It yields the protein CASSLGGRDPEQYF.

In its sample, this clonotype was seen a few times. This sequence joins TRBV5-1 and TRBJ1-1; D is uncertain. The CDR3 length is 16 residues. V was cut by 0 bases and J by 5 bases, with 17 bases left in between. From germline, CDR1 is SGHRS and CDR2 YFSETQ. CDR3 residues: CASSLATALRRTEAFF. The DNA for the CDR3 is TGCGCCAGCAGCTTGGCCACGGCATTACGACGTACTGAAGCTTTCTTT.

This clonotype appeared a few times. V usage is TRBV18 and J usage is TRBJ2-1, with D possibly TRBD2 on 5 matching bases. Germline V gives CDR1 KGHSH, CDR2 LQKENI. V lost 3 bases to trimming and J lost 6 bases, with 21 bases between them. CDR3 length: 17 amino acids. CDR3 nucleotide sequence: TGTGCCAGCTCACCTACTTCGACTATCCGAGGCCCCAATGAGCAGTTCTTC. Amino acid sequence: CASSPTSTIRGPNEQFF.

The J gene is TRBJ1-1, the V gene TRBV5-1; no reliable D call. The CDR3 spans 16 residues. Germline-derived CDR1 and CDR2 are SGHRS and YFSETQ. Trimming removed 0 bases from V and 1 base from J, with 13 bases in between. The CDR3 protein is CASSLGYSTQNTEAFF. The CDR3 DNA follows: TGCGCCAGCAGCTTGGGATATAGTACTCAGAACACTGAAGCTTTCTTT.

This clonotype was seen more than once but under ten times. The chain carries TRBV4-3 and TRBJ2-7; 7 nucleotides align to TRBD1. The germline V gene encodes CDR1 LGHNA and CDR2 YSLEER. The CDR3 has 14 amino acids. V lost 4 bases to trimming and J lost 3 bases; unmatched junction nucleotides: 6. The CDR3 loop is CASSLARDSYEQYF. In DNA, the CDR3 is TGCGCCAGCAGCCTCGCTCGGGACAGCTACGAGCAGTACTTC.

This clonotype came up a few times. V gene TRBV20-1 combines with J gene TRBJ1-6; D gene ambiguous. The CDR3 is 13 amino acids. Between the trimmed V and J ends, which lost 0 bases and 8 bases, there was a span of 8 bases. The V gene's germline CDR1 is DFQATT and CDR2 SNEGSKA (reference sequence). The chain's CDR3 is CSARDRADSPLHF. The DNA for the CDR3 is TGCAGTGCTAGAGATAGGGCGGATTCACCCCTCCACTTT.

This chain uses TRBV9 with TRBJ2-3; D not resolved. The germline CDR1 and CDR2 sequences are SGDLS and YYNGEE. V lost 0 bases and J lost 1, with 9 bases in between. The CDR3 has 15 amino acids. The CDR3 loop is CASSVDWWGTDTQYF. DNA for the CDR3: TGTGCCAGCAGCGTAGACTGGTGGGGCACAGATACGCAGTATTTT.

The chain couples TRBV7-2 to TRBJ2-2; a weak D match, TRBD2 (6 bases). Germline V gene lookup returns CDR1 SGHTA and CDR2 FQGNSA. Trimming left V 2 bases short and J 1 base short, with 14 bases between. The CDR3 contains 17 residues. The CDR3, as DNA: TGTGCCAGCAGCTTACCCCGGGTGGGACTGAACACCGGGGAGCTGTTTTTT. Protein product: CASSLPRVGLNTGELFF.